These 5 T cell receptor beta chains were all obtained from the same sample, sequenced in a study of blood T cell repertoires in COVID-19 (TCRdb year 2020). Library preparation was by the immunoSEQ multiplex PCR assay. TCRdb carries this immuneACCESS record with in-frame sequences only. Its versions omit some clonotypes, under half of them owing to an unresolved V gene in the studies checked, with the rest unexplained. The sample table records around 190,000 clones; roughly 77% of these occur just once. The ten top clones hold around 16% of the sample. Source material: PBMCs or T cells enriched from blood (not recorded which). All receptors come from a woman aged 45-60 years with acute COVID-19.

This sequence joins TRBV11-3 and TRBJ2-1; TRBD1 agrees at 7 bases. Unmatched junction bases numbered 10, after V lost 8 bases and J lost 6 bases. The CDR3 spans 14 residues. The V gene's germline CDR1 is SGHNT and CDR2 YENEEA. CDR3 loop: CASSYVGQANEQFF. Here the CDR3 DNA reads TGTGCCAGCTCATATGTTGGACAGGCCAATGAGCAGTTCTTC. Using reference TRBV11-3 and TRBJ2-1 for the parts outside the CDR3, the full variable domain is EAGVVQSPRYKIIEKKQPVAFWCNPISGHNTLYWYLQNLGQGPELLIRYENEEAVDDSQLPKDRFSAERLKGVDSTLKIQPAELGDSAVYLCASSYVGQANEQFFGPGTRLTVL.

V is TRBV5-1 and J is TRBJ1-3; D is perhaps TRBD1 (6 bases). Per germline, CDR1 SGHRS and CDR2 YFSETQ. This CDR3 spans 16 amino acids. Trimming pared 4 bases from V and 2 bases from J, leaving 16 bases between. CDR3 region: CASSIGQRKTGNTIYF. Here the CDR3 DNA reads TGCGCCAGCAGCATAGGACAGCGGAAGACTGGAAACACCATATATTTT.

A remark on this clone: Distinct nucleotide sequences in the sample also encode this CDR3. The V gene is TRBV3-1 (or the pseudogene TRBV3-2), the J gene TRBJ2-1, with a weak D call TRBD2 (6 bases). Trimming stripped 3 bases from V and 9 bases from J, with 18 bases between. The CDR3 totals 15 residues. CDR1 and CDR2 from the germline V gene are LGHDT and YNNKEL (reference sequence). The CDR3 DNA follows: TGTGCCAGCAGCCACCGCGGGGCCTCGAAGGTTGAGCAGTTCTTC. This encodes CASSHRGASKVEQFF.

There are a few counts of this clone. This chain joins TRBV7-3 and TRBJ2-2, with TRBD1 identical over 8 bases. The germline CDR1 and CDR2 sequences are SGHTA and FQGTGA. The CDR3 is 15 residues long. The trim removed 4 bases at V and 6 bases at J, leaving 7 bases unmatched. The CDR3 loop is CASSSGQGAAGELFF. CDR3 nucleotide sequence: TGTGCCAGCAGCTCTGGACAGGGAGCGGCCGGGGAGCTGTTTTTT.

The chain recombines TRBV6-5 with TRBJ1-2, with D hard to call. CDR1 MNHEY and CDR2 SVGAGI come from the germline V gene. Trimming removed 2 bases from V and 3 bases from J, with 13 bases in between. CDR3 length: 15 residues. The CDR3 bases are TGTGCCAGCAGTTACACGGGGAACTCGGACTATGGCTACACCTTC. Its protein is CASSYTGNSDYGYTF.